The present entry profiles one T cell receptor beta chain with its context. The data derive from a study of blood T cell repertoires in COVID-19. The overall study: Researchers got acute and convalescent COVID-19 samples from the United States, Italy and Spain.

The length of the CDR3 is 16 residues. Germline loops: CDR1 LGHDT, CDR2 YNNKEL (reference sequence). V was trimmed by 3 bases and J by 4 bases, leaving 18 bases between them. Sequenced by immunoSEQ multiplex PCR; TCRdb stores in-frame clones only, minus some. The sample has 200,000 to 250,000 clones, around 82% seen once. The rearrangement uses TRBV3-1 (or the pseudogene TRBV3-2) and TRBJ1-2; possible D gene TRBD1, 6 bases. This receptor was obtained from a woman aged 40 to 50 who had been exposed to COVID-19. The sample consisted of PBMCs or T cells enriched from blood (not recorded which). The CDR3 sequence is CASSQGLGDNSYGYTF. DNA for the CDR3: TGTGCCAGCAGCCAGGGTTTGGGGGACAATAGCTATGGCTACACCTTC.